A single sample is the source of the 4 T cell receptor beta chains below, sequenced in a study of beta chain features in type 1 diabetes. Study-wide results and limits: All four CD4+ subsets of Type 1 diabetes patients contained TCRB CDR3s that were moderately but significantly shorter.

The study reverse transcribed the entire isolated RNA, so it sequenced expressed TCRB transcripts. Measured with immunoSEQ multiplex PCR; TCRdb has only the in-frame clones, and not every one. The table includes tens of thousands of clones, under 50% detected once. Which antigens these TCRs recognize remains unknown. The sequencing sample was made of Tregs from blood. All receptors derive from a man aged 25-45 years with type 1 diabetes.

The chain joins TRBV19 to TRBJ2-2, with 9 bases matching TRBD2. The V segment lost 6 bases and the J segment 7 bases; nucleotides outside the gene matches: 3. The CDR3 runs to 13 residues. Germline V gives CDR1 LNHDA, CDR2 SQIVND (reference sequence). The CDR3 sequence is CASSLAGDGELFF. CDR3 nucleotides: TGTGCCAGTAGCTTAGCGGGAGACGGGGAGCTGTTTTTT.

Here the CDR3 DNA reads TGTGCCAGCAGCTTTCTAGCGGGAAGCGCAGATACGCAGTATTTT. Protein product: CASSFLAGSADTQYF. This chain joins TRBV5-6 and TRBJ2-3; TRBD2 agrees at 9 bases. Germline assignment: CDR1 SGHDT and CDR2 YYEEEE. J lost 4 bases, V lost 2 bases, and 5 bases had no gene match. This CDR3 is built from 15 residues.

The chain joins TRBV28 to TRBJ1-1; D is ambiguous. This CDR3 comprises 15 residues. With 2 bases removed from V and 3 bases from J, the gap between germline ends came to 13 bases. Germline V gene data show CDR1 as MDHEN and CDR2 as SYDVKM. CDR3 amino acids: CASSLGEGRDTEAFF. The CDR3 DNA sequence: TGTGCCAGCAGTTTAGGGGAGGGCCGGGACACTGAAGCTTTCTTT.

This clone was picked up a small number of times. The chain links TRBV5-1 to TRBJ1-2; D not certain. V was trimmed by 4 bases and J by 4 bases, leaving 14 bases between them. Germline V lookup: CDR1 SGHRS, CDR2 YFSETQ. The CDR3 contains 14 residues. Here the CDR3 DNA reads TGCGCCAGCAGCACCGACTTAGAAAGCTATGGCTACACCTTC. Translating it yields CASSTDLESYGYTF.